This TCR beta chain is from a study of OX40 agonist ivuxolimab in advanced cancers. Assay: immunoSEQ multiplex PCR; the TCRdb copy retains only in-frame clones and omits some. Among 81,000 or so clones listed, under 95% were seen once. Study conclusions and caveats: Expanded peripheral T-cell antigen specificity went undetermined. Some of the nonresponding patients also showed low levels of normalized T-cell clonal expansion.

To note about this clone: Its antigen is not known.

Germline trimming cut 0 bases from V and 3 bases from J; bases unmatched to any gene: 19. The CDR3 is 20 residues long. In germline, CDR1 is SGHTA, CDR2 FQGTGA. Sequencing used CD4+ or CD8+ T cells sorted from blood, obtained in a trial of the OX40 agonist ivuxolimab. The source of this sequence is an adult with an advanced solid tumor such as melanoma, head and neck, liver or kidney cancer. This chain joins TRBV7-3 and TRBJ1-1, with 7 nucleotides matching TRBD1. The DNA for the CDR3 is TGTGCCAGCAGCTTAACCGCTGAGGGGACAGACAAATTATTTTACACTGAAGCTTTCTTT. Its protein product is CASSLTAEGTDKLFYTEAFF.